These 32 T cell receptor beta chains came from one sample sequenced in a study of T-cell memory formation after mild COVID-19. In TCRdb, the 5' RACE reads were re-called with MiXCR into one record per CDR3 protein. This sample carries 400,000 or so distinct CDR3 sequences, approximately 20% of them seen once, and the ten largest clones take approximately 8.4%. The specimen sequenced was PBMCs or a T cell subset sorted from them (not recorded which). The receptors come from an adult woman who had mild COVID-19 (a few samples of this study predate the infection). Cell type and time point are not known.

This chain uses TRBV3-1 with TRBJ2-1; D tentatively reads TRBD1 or TRBD2 (5 bases each). CDR1 and CDR2 (germline): LGHDT, YNNKEL (reference sequence). This CDR3 contains 15 residues. V lost 0 bases to trimming and J lost 3 bases, with 9 bases between them. The CDR3, as DNA: TGTGCCAGCAGCCAAGATTTGGGGGTCTACAATGAGCAGTTCTTC. Encoded protein: CASSQDLGVYNEQFF.

V usage is TRBV6-1 and J usage is TRBJ1-5; D unclear. Trimming took off 4 bases at V and 4 bases at J, with 11 bases between the two ends. This CDR3 region has 14 residues. CDR1 and CDR2 from the germline V gene are MNHNS and SASEGT. CDR3 residues: CASSVVGSNQPQHF. The CDR3 DNA reads as TGTGCCAGCAGTGTAGTGGGTTCGAATCAGCCCCAGCATTTT.

The chain combines TRBV6-1 with TRBJ1-2; TRBD1 matches 8 bases. The CDR3 is made up of 13 amino acids. Germline V lookup: CDR1 MNHNS, CDR2 SASEGT. Trimming cost V 6 bases and J 4 bases; bases outside gene matches: 4. Written as DNA, the CDR3 is TGTGCCAGCAGAGACAGGGGCCCCTATGGCTACACCTTC. Amino acids: CASRDRGPYGYTF.

The sample holds a few counts of this clonotype. V is TRBV24-1 and J is TRBJ2-1; tentatively, D is TRBD2 (7 bases). CDR3 size: 11 residues. Germline CDR1 reads KGHDR; CDR2 reads SFDVKD. V lost 5 bases and J 10 bases, leaving 8 bases between the germline ends. DNA of the CDR3: TGTGCCACCAGTGGGGGGGGCGAGCAGTTCTTC. Residues: CATSGGGEQFF.

This rearrangement joins TRBV5-1 to TRBJ2-1; a possible D gene is TRBD1 (5 bases). Between the trimmed V and J ends, which lost 4 bases and 5 bases, there was a span of 13 bases. In germline, CDR1 is SGHRS, CDR2 YFSETQ. This CDR3 contains 14 residues. CDR3 sequence reads: CASSADSYDNEQFF. CDR3 in DNA: TGCGCCAGCAGCGCCGACAGTTATGACAATGAGCAGTTCTTC.

The chain couples TRBV5-1 to TRBJ1-2; D not certain. Trimming removed 0 bases at V and 8 bases at J, with 20 bases between. The germline CDR1 and CDR2 sequences are SGHRS and YFSETQ. The CDR3 is 16 amino acids. CDR3: CASSLENPRDPWGYTF. The CDR3 coding sequence is TGCGCCAGCAGCTTGGAGAATCCGCGGGATCCGTGGGGCTACACCTTC.

CDR3 DNA sequence: TGCGCCAGCAGCCACTCAGCTCAGCGGGAGAGCACAGATACGCAGTATTTT. This codes for CASSHSAQRESTDTQYF. This chain connects TRBV4-3 to TRBJ2-3; TRBD2 aligns across 8 bases. With V trimmed by 3 bases and J by 0 bases, 8 bases remained unmatched. This CDR3 contains 17 residues. Germline CDR1 reads LGHNA; CDR2 reads YSLEER.

This sequence joins TRBV7-2 and TRBJ2-3; D is unclear. The CDR3 length is 11 residues. The germline gives CDR1 SGHTA, CDR2 FQGNSA. Between the trimmed V and J ends, which lost 5 bases and 6 bases, there was a span of 6 bases. The CDR3 region is CASSPLDTQYF. For the CDR3, the DNA is TGTGCCAGCAGCCCATTGGATACGCAGTATTTT.

The table lists this clonotype with a few counts. V usage is TRBV7-2 and J usage is TRBJ1-4; D gene uncertain. V lost 5 bases, J lost 0 bases, and 19 bases lay in between. The V gene's germline CDR1 is SGHTA and CDR2 FQGNSA. This CDR3 region has 18 residues. CDR3 residues: CASSASKISGATNEKLFF. The CDR3 coding sequence is TGTGCCAGCAGCGCCTCTAAAATTTCCGGGGCAACTAATGAAAAACTGTTTTTT.

The rearrangement joins TRBV20-1 to TRBJ2-7; 9 nucleotides agree with TRBD1. This CDR3 comprises 15 residues. The J segment lost 1 base and the V segment lost 5 bases, leaving 9 bases of the junction unmatched. In germline, CDR1 is DFQATT, CDR2 SNEGSKA (reference sequence). The CDR3: CSAGGSGTGSYEQYF. Here the CDR3 DNA reads TGCAGTGCTGGGGGATCCGGGACAGGGTCCTACGAGCAGTACTTC.

This clonotype occurred a few times. This chain uses TRBV20-1 with TRBJ1-5, with 8 nucleotides matching TRBD1. The V gene end was trimmed by 6 bases and the J gene end by 0 bases; junction bases not matched to a gene: 13. CDR1 and CDR2 (germline): DFQATT, SNEGSKA (reference sequence). This CDR3 comprises 17 residues. CDR3 residues: CSATGTGVWYSNQPQHF. The CDR3 DNA sequence: TGCAGTGCGACCGGGACAGGAGTATGGTATAGCAATCAGCCCCAGCATTTT.

This rearrangement joins TRBV27 to TRBJ2-3; D gene uncertain. From germline, CDR1 is MNHEY and CDR2 SMNVEV (reference sequence). The CDR3 covers 15 residues. The germline V and J ends were trimmed by 4 bases and 1 base, with 12 bases remaining between them. CDR3 loop: CASSSRDPRTDTQYF. CDR3 sequence (DNA): TGTGCCAGCAGTTCAAGAGACCCGCGCACAGATACGCAGTATTTT.

This clonotype was found a few times. CDR3: CASSQDPARRVGYTF. The DNA for the CDR3 is TGCGCCAGCAGCCAAGATCCAGCCCGGCGGGTTGGCTACACCTTC. The chain combines TRBV4-1 with TRBJ1-2; unclear D gene. Germline CDR1 reads MGHRA; CDR2 reads YSYEKL. Trimming left V 0 bases short and J 7 bases short, with 15 bases between. The CDR3 covers 15 residues.

This clonotype came up many times. The chain employs TRBV7-2 and TRBJ1-1; D gene ambiguous. V was shortened by 7 bases and J by 5 bases, with 8 bases between the two germline ends. CDR3 size: 11 residues. Germline loops: CDR1 SGHTA, CDR2 FQGNSA. The CDR3 DNA reads TGTGCCAGCACCCAAGTTACTGAAGCTTTCTTT. Translation: CASTQVTEAFF.

The DNA of the CDR3 is TGTGCTAGTGGTTTCCGGGGATGGACGACAGATACGCAGTATTTT. Protein: CASGFRGWTTDTQYF. The V call is TRBV12-5, the J call TRBJ2-3; perhaps TRBD2 as D (5 bases). Trimming cost V 3 bases and J 3 bases, with 13 bases left between them. This CDR3 is 15 amino acids long. In germline, CDR1 is LGHNT, CDR2 FRNRAP.

This clonotype turned up a few times. The rearrangement uses TRBV4-1 and TRBJ1-1; D possibly corresponds to TRBD1 (6 bases). The germline V gene has CDR1 MGHRA and CDR2 YSYEKL. The CDR3 has 17 amino acids. V was clipped by 0 bases and J by 1 base, with 15 bases between them. CDR3 sequence (DNA): TGCGCCAGCAGCCAAGATCGGGCGACAGGACCGAACACTGAAGCTTTCTTT. Translating it yields CASSQDRATGPNTEAFF.

This rearrangement joins TRBV7-8 to TRBJ1-5; D is ambiguous. From germline, CDR1 is SGHVS and CDR2 FQNEAQ. V shed 1 base and J shed 4 bases, with 8 bases lying between them. CDR3 length: 14 amino acids. CDR3 nucleotide sequence: TGTGCCAGCAGCTTAGTGGCAGCAAATCAGCCCCAGCATTTT. Translation gives CASSLVAANQPQHF.

The CDR3 here is CASSEGRGGEQFF. The CDR3 DNA reads TGTGCCAGCAGTGAAGGCAGGGGAGGCGAGCAGTTCTTC. The chain uses TRBV6-1 and TRBJ2-1; D might be TRBD1 or TRBD2, each matching 6 bases. The CDR3 totals 13 residues. From germline, CDR1 is MNHNS and CDR2 SASEGT. The germline V and J ends were trimmed by 1 base and 10 bases, with 11 bases remaining between them.

This clonotype was seen a handful of times. The chain has TRBV7-2 and TRBJ2-5; TRBD1 might be the D (5 bases). Between the trimmed V and J ends, which lost 4 bases and 3 bases, there was a span of 18 bases. CDR3 length: 16 amino acids. CDR1 SGHTA and CDR2 FQGNSA come from the germline V gene. The CDR3 loop reads CASSSPPPRAEETQYF. In nucleotides, the CDR3 is TGTGCCAGCAGCTCGCCACCCCCCAGGGCGGAAGAGACCCAGTACTTC.

This clonotype was detected only a few times. The genes are TRBV7-2 and TRBJ2-1, with D perhaps TRBD2 (6 bases). CDR1 and CDR2 (germline): SGHTA, FQGNSA. This CDR3 is 15 amino acids long. Trimming took off 6 bases at V and 0 bases at J, with 12 bases between the two ends. The CDR3 loop reads CASSVAVSSYNEQFF. For the CDR3, the DNA is TGTGCCAGCAGTGTAGCGGTTAGCTCCTACAATGAGCAGTTCTTC.

This clonotype was counted between two and nine times. The chain links TRBV9 to TRBJ2-3; 7 bases are a match to TRBD1. There are 16 residues in the CDR3. Trimming removed 0 bases from V and 2 bases from J; junction bases left unmatched: 6. The V gene's germline CDR1 is SGDLS and CDR2 YYNGEE. CDR3 residues: CASSVEGDRATDTQYF. The CDR3 DNA is TGTGCCAGCAGCGTAGAGGGGGACAGAGCCACAGATACGCAGTATTTT. Combining the CDR3 with reference TRBV9 and TRBJ2-3 gives the whole variable domain DSGVTQTPKHLITATGQRVTLRCSPRSGDLSVYWYQQSLDQGLQFLIQYYNGEERAKGNILERFSAQQFPDLHSELNLSSLELGDSALYFCASSVEGDRATDTQYFGPGTRLTVL.

The CDR3 bases are TGTGCCAGCAGCCCAGGGACAGGGGGCTTGAAGACCCAGTACTTC. It translates to CASSPGTGGLKTQYF. The rearrangement links TRBV7-2 to TRBJ2-5; 12 bases align to TRBD1. CDR1 and CDR2 (germline): SGHTA, FQGNSA. This CDR3 has 15 amino acids. V lost 5 bases and J lost 6; bases outside the gene matches: 7.

The gene calls are TRBV7-9 and TRBJ1-6, with D unclear. The CDR3 runs to 14 residues. Trimming removed 6 bases from V and 1 base from J, with 7 bases in between. Germline V gives CDR1 SEHNR, CDR2 FQNEAQ (reference sequence). CDR3 bases: TGTGCCAGCAGAGTTGGGTCCTATAATTCACCCCTCCACTTT. It codes for CASRVGSYNSPLHF.

This sequence joins TRBV13 and TRBJ1-2; D unclear. The CDR3 length is 15 residues. Between the trimmed V and J ends, which lost 4 bases and 2 bases, there was a span of 14 bases. The germline V gene has CDR1 PRHDT and CDR2 FYEKMQ (reference sequence). CDR3 DNA: TGTGCCAGCAGCTCGCCCCTGACGGTCAACTATGGCTACACCTTC. Amino acid sequence: CASSSPLTVNYGYTF. The whole variable domain, filled in from reference TRBV13 and TRBJ1-2, reads AAGVIQSPRHLIKEKRETATLKCYPIPRHDTVYWYQQGPGQDPQFLISFYEKMQSDKGSIPDRFSAQQFSDYHSELNMSSLELGDSALYFCASSSPLTVNYGYTFGSGTRLTVV.

This clonotype was recorded a few times. The V gene is TRBV20-1, the J gene TRBJ2-3; D remains unclear. The CDR3 is made up of 15 amino acids. Per the germline V gene, CDR1 is DFQATT and CDR2 is SNEGSKA (reference sequence). V was clipped by 1 base and J by 0 bases, with 11 bases between them. This chain's CDR3 is CSARVPGRSTDTQYF. The CDR3, as DNA: TGCAGTGCTAGAGTCCCTGGACGCAGCACAGATACGCAGTATTTT.

The rearrangement joins TRBV7-9 to TRBJ1-5, with 8 bases fitting TRBD1. The V gene's germline CDR1 is SEHNR and CDR2 FQNEAQ (reference sequence). The J segment lost 5 bases and the V segment lost 5 bases, leaving 8 bases of the junction unmatched. The CDR3 length is 15 residues. CDR3 DNA: TGTGCCAGCAGCCATACGGACAGGGACGATCAGCCCCAGCATTTT. This encodes CASSHTDRDDQPQHF.

The chain combines TRBV5-1 with TRBJ2-1; no clear D gene. The V gene lost 3 bases and the J gene lost 3 bases, with 7 bases spanning the gap. The CDR3 is 13 residues long. Germline-derived CDR1 and CDR2 are SGHRS and YFSETQ. CDR3 sequence reads: CASSSDDYNEQFF. CDR3 in DNA: TGCGCCAGCAGCTCGGATGACTACAATGAGCAGTTCTTC. Looking up the rest from reference TRBV5-1 and TRBJ2-1 gives the full variable domain: KAGVTQTPRYLIKTRGQQVTLSCSPISGHRSVSWYQQTPGQGLQFLFEYFSETQRNKGNFPGRFSGRQFSNSRSEMNVSTLELGDSALYLCASSSDDYNEQFFGPGTRLTVL.

This clonotype was seen more than once but under ten times. The chain uses TRBV4-2 and TRBJ1-1; D remains unclear. Germline assignment: CDR1 LGHNA and CDR2 YNFKEQ. This CDR3 spans 15 amino acids. The V and J ends lost 1 base and 3 bases respectively, with 12 bases between them. CDR3 coding DNA: TGTGCCAGCAGCCAAGGTTCGGGGTCGGACACTGAAGCTTTCTTT. Its translation: CASSQGSGSDTEAFF.

The V and J genes are TRBV12-3 or TRBV12-4 and TRBJ1-1; the match to TRBD1 covers 8 bases. J lost 0 bases, V lost 5 bases, and 11 bases had no gene match. The CDR3 is 17 residues long. The CDR3 loop is CASSGGQVVGMNTEAFF. The CDR3 region has the DNA TGTGCCAGCAGTGGGGGACAGGTTGTAGGCATGAACACTGAAGCTTTCTTT.

In this sample, this clonotype turned up a few times. The CDR3 DNA is TGTGCCAGCAGTTACCTCGGGACAGCCAGAGACACTGAAGCTTTCTTT. It translates to CASSYLGTARDTEAFF. This chain links TRBV6-5 with TRBJ1-1, with 7 bases lining up with TRBD1. V lost 2 bases and J lost 3; bases outside the gene matches: 9. This CDR3 has 16 residues. The germline gives CDR1 MNHEY, CDR2 SVGAGI.

The CDR3 DNA reads as TGTGCCAGCAGTTTCTCCAAATCGGGGAATACCTATGGCTACACCTTC. The encoded protein is CASSFSKSGNTYGYTF. V is TRBV12-3 or TRBV12-4 and J is TRBJ1-2; D call uncertain. V lost 3 bases, J lost 4 bases, and 18 bases lay in between. The CDR3 is made up of 16 amino acids.

CDR3 in amino acids: CASSPSDSFYEQYF. The CDR3 DNA follows: TGTGCCAGCAGCCCCTCGGACAGTTTCTACGAGCAGTACTTC. V usage is TRBV3-1 and J usage is TRBJ2-7; D possibly corresponds to TRBD1 (6 bases). The CDR3 loop spans 14 amino acids. The germline V gene encodes CDR1 LGHDT and CDR2 YNNKEL (reference sequence). Trimming cost V 4 bases and J 3 bases, with 13 bases left between them.